This T cell receptor beta chain was observed in a study of blood T cells in healthy people across ages (dated by TCRdb to the mid-2010s). With regard to the full study: In model experiments, template switching captured about one uniquely barcoded TCR beta cDNA molecule for every two T cells. Donors of different ages were randomly distributed across sequencing lanes to avoid experimental bias. The donors were divided into four age groups: young (average 16 years), middle-aged (about 39), aged (approximately 59) and long-lived (82). For two donors (one aged 18 to 30 and one aged 80 or older), the study analyzed two additional independent replicas of 1 million unique cDNA reads from the same blood draw. Using deep sequencing normalized with unique cDNA molecular identifiers, the study measured how TCR beta repertoire diversity changes with age. Here is what the overall study found, with its caveats: Compared with the aged group, the long-lived group had more naive CD4+ T cells, fewer expanded clones and increased TCR diversity, a pattern suggesting age selection. As age increased, observed TCR beta diversity per million T cells dropped in a roughly linear way, and a significant reduction was already evident by age roughly 40. Estimates of total diversity based on one million sequenced T cells were regarded as lower bounds and as underestimates. Because the CMV infection status of the donors was unknown, age-related changes in expanded clonotypes may potentially have been confounded. There was a strong correlation between observed TCR beta diversity and the percentage of naive T cells measured by flow cytometry. Bulk unsorted PBMC profiling prevented conclusive comparison of naive and antigen-experienced compartments.

To prepare the library, 5' RACE was applied. Instrument on record: Illumina HiSeq 2500. A second PCR of roughly 7 to 11 cycles was performed with a sample-barcoded 5' primer and a J-beta primer mix. A template-switch 5' adaptor carrying 12 random nucleotides introduced a unique molecular identifier onto each TCR beta cDNA molecule. Each sample yielded at least 3 million CDR3-containing paired-end reads. First-strand cDNA synthesis was performed from all RNA using the Mint cDNA synthesis kit, with priming by a TRBC-specific oligonucleotide. After uracil-DNA glycosylase treatment, a first 18-cycle PCR used universal primers M1SS and BC2_uni_R on all cDNA. As for the original processing: For normalization, 1 million high-quality reads, each with a distinct molecular identifier, were randomly selected from each sample. Reads with shared molecular identifiers were discarded instead of being binned into consensus sequences. MiTCR, run with a Q25 quality threshold and the strictest error-elimination algorithm, handled CDR3 identification, clonotype clustering and error correction. Lower-bound total TCR beta diversity was estimated with a nonparametric unseen species model using Euler transformation. TCRdb ran its own pipeline on the public reads, namely fastp trimming at Q25 and MiXCR clone calling, and kept in-frame beta chains. Each CDR3 protein appears once, grouped with its most common genes and DNA. The V and J calls, along with clone size, are taken from TCRdb and not from the paper's own processing. Within this sample are fewer than 950,000 distinct CDR3 sequences, with 35% to 40% of them counted one time only. Roughly 13% of the sample is held by the ten biggest clonotypes.

This clonotype has ten or more counts. Its specific antigen is unknown. Per-nucleotide qualities are absent, and no much larger clonotype sits a single base away. The junction shows trimming of 5 bases on V and 0 bases on J, and the gene matches do not reach 3 bases of it. The CDR3 sequence holds 13 residues, the cysteine and phenylalanine included. Of all the DNA, just the CDR3 is kept, 39 bases in frame from base 1. From a lookup of the germline V gene (reference sequence), CDR1 and CDR2 are DFQATT and SNEGSKA. Donors were a few dozen systemically healthy Caucasian individuals from Russia aged roughly 6 to 100 years. Around 10 milliliters of peripheral blood were collected from each donor into EDTA-treated Vacutainer tubes. Ficoll-Paque density-gradient centrifugation was used to isolate PBMCs, with at least 7 million per sample. Total RNA, at least 6 micrograms per sample, was extracted from PBMCs with Trizol reagent. The percentages of naive CD45RAhigh/CD27high T cells were determined by flow cytometry on a PBMC aliquot from every donor.

Input material: blood. The chain joins TRBV20-1 to TRBJ2-5, and 7 junction bases match TRBD1. The sequence was obtained from a man aged 18 to 29 in good health. The DNA reads TGCAGTGCTCCTACAGGGGACCAAGAGACCCAGTACTTC. Its product reads: CSAPTGDQETQYF.